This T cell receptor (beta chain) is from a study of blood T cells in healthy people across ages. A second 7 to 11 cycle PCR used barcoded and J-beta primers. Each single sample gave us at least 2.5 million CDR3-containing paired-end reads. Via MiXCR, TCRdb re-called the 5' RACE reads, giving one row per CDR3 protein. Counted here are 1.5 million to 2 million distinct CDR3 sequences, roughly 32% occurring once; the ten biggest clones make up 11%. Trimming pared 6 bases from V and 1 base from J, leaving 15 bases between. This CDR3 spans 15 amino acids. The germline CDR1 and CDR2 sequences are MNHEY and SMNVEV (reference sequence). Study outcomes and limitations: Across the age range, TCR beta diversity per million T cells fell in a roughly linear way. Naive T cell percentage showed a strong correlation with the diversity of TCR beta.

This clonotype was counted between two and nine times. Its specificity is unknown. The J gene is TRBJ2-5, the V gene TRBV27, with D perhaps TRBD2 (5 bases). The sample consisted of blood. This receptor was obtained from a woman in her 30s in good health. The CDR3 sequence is CASSPGGRVQETQYF. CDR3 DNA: TGTGCCAGCAGCCCCGGCGGGCGCGTCCAAGAGACCCAGTACTTC.